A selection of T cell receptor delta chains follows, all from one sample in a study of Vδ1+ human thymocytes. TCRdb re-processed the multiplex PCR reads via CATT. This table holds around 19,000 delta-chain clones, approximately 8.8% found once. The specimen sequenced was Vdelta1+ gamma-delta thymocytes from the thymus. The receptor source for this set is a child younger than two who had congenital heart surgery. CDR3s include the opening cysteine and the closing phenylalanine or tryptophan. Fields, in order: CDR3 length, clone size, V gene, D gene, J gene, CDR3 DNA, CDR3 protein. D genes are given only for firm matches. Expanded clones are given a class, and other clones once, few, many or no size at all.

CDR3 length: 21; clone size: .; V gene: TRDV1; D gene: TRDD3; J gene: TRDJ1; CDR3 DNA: TGTGCTCTTGGGGAAAGCCTAAAGCCCAGGTACTGGGGGATATACACCGATAAACTCATCTTT; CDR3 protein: CALGESLKPRYWGIYTDKLIF
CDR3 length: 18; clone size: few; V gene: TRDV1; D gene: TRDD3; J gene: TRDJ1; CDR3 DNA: TGTGCTCTTGGGGGACCATTACTGGGGCAAGGGGACACCGATAAACTCATCTTT; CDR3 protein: CALGGPLLGQGDTDKLIF
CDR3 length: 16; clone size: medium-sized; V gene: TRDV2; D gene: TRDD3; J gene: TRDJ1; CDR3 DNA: TGTGCCTGTGACCTAACTGGGGGATCCTACACCGATAAACTCATCTTT; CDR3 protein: CACDLTGGSYTDKLIF
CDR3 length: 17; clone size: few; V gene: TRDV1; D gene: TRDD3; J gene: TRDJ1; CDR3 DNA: TGTGCTCTTGGGGAACGGGCCCTGGGGGACTACACCGATAAACTCATCTTT; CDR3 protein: CALGERALGDYTDKLIF
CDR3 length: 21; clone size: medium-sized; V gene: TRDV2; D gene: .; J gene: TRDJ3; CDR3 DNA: TGTGCCTGTGACAAGAAGTGTCCGGGGGTCCTAAGCTCCTGGGACACCCGACAGATGTTTTTC; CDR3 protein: CACDKKCPGVLSSWDTRQMFF
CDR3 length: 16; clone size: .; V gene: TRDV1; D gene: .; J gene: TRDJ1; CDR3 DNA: TGTGCTCTTGGGGAGTATACCCCGGGTCTCTCCGATAAACTCATCTTT; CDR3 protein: CALGEYTPGLSDKLIF
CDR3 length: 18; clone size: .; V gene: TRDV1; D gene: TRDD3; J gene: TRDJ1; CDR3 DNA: TGTGCTCTTGGGGAACCACTGGACTACACCAACCTGGGGGGAAGGCTCATCTTT; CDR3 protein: CALGEPLDYTNLGGRLIF
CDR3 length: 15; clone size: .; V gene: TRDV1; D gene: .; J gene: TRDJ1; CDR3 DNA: TGTGCTCTTCTAATTACCGCTCGGATGGATTCAAAACTCATCTTT; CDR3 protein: CALLITARMDSKLIF
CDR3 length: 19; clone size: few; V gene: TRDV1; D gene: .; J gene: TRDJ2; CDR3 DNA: TGTGCTCTTGGGGATCCTTTTCCTACTGGGACCTTTTTGACAGCACAACTCTTCTTT; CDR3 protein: CALGDPFPTGTFLTAQLFF
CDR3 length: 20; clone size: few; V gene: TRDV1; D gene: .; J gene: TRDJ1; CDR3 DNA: TGTGCTCTTGGGGAAGATGGTCCCTCCGGACTCGCGGGATGGGGCGATAAACTCATCTTT; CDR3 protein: CALGEDGPSGLAGWGDKLIF
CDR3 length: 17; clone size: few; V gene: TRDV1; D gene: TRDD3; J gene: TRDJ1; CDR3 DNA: TGTGCTCTTGGGGAACAATACTGGGGGATATCCGACGATGAACTCATCTTT; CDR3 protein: CALGEQYWGISDDELIF
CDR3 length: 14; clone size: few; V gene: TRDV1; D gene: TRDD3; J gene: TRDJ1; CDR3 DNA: TGTGCTCTTGAGATACTGGGGGATCGAAGTGAACTCATCTTT; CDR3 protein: CALEILGDRSELIF
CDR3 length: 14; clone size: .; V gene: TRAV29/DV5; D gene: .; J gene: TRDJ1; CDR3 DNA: TGTGCAGCAAGCGCGCTCTACAACGCCGATAAACTCATCTTT; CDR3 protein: CAASALYNADKLIF
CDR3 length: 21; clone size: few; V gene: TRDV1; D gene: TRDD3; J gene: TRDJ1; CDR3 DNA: TGTGCTCTTGGGGAACCCCCATTCGTCGGATGTACTGGGGGATACACCGATAAACTCATCTTT; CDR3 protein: CALGEPPFVGCTGGYTDKLIF
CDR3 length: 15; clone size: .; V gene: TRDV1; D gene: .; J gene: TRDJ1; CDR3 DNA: TGTGCTCTTGGGGAACTCCCCAGCCCCACCGATAAACTCATCTTT; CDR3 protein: CALGELPSPTDKLIF
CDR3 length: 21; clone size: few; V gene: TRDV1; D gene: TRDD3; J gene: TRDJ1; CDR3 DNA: TGTGCTCTTGGGAAGCTTCCCTCCGTACTGGGGGATACAGGGGGCACCGATAAACTCATCTTT; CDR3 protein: CALGKLPSVLGDTGGTDKLIF
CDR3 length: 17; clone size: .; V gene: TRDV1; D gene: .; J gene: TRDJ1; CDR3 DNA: TGTGCTCTTGGGACCTACCGGGGTAGGAGTTCCACCGATAAACTCATCTTT; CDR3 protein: CALGTYRGRSSTDKLIF
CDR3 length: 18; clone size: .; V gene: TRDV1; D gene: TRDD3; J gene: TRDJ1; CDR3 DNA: TGTGCTCTTGGGGGCAGGAGGGGGATACATCCGTACACCGATAAACTCATCTTT; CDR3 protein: CALGGRRGIHPYTDKLIF
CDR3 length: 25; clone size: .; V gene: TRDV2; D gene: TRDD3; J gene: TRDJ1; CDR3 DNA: TGTGCCTGTGACAGCCGAGGCCCCTCAGCCCCCCTCTACTGGGGGATACGCTCGTACACCGATAAACTCATCTTT; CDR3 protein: CACDSRGPSAPLYWGIRSYTDKLIF
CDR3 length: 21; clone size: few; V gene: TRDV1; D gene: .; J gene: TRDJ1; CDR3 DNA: TGTGCTCTTGGGGAACGATGCTCCCACTACGTCTGGCTGACGTACACCGATAAACTCATCTTT; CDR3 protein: CALGERCSHYVWLTYTDKLIF
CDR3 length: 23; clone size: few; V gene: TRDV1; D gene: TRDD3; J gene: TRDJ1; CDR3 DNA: TGTGCTCTTGGGGAACCGTCCGACCTTCCTAACGGCTGGGGGATACGGTACACCGATAAACTCATCTTT; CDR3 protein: CALGEPSDLPNGWGIRYTDKLIF
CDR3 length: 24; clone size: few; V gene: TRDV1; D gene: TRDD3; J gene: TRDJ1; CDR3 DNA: TGTGCTCTTGGGGAGACCTTTGCGGTCCTCCGACGTACTGGGGGATATCCGTCTACCGATAAACTCATCTTT; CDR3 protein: CALGETFAVLRRTGGYPSTDKLIF
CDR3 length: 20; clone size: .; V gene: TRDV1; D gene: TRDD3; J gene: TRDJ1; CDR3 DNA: TGTGCTCTTGGGGAACTCTCCCACACGCGGCTGGGGGATATATTCGATAGACTCATCTTT; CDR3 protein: CALGELSHTRLGDIFDRLIF
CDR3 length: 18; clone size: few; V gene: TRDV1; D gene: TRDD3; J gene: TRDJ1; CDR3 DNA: TGTGCTCTTGGGGAACCTAAGGGGGATACGCGGAGAAGCGATAAACTCATCTTT; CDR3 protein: CALGEPKGDTRRSDKLIF
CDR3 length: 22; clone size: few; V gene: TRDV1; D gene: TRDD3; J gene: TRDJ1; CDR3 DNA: TGTGCTCTTGGCCGCCCCAGGCCTTCCCCGTGTACTGGGGGATGCTATACCGATAAACTCATCTTT; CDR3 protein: CALGRPRPSPCTGGCYTDKLIF
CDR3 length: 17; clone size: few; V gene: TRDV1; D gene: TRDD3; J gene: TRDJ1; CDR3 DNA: TGTGCTCTTGGGGAACCCTGTACTGGGGGATATAACGATAAACTCATCTTT; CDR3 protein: CALGEPCTGGYNDKLIF
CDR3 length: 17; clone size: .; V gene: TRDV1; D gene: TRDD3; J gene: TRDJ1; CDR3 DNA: TGTGCTCTTGGGGAACTAGTCCTACTGGGGGACACCGATAAACTCATCTTT; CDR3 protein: CALGELVLLGDTDKLIF
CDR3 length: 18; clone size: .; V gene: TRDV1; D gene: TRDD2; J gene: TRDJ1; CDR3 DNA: TGTGCTCTTGGGGAGGCATTCCTACGACTAATAGGGCCCGATAAACTCATCTTT; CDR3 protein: CALGEAFLRLIGPDKLIF
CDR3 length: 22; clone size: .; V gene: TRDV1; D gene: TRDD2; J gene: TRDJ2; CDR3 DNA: TGTGCTCTTGGGGGACGACTTCCTACCCGTACTGGGTATCGTGGAGCCCCGGCACAACTCTTCTTT; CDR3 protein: CALGGRLPTRTGYRGAPAQLFF
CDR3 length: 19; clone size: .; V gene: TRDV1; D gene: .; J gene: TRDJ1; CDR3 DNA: TGTGCTCTTGGGGAGGTACGGGGTGGGATGACCCCGTACACCGATAAACTCATCTTT; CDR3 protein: CALGEVRGGMTPYTDKLIF
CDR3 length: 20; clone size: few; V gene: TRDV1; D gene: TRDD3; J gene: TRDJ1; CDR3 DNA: TGTGCTCTTGGGGAACTAGCTTTCCGTACTGGGGGATACGGGGCCGATAAACTCATCTTT; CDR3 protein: CALGELAFRTGGYGADKLIF
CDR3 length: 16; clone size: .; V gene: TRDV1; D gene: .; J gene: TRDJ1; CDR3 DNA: TGTGCTCTTGGGGAACCCGTGAGGATGTACACCGATAAACTCATCTTT; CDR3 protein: CALGEPVRMYTDKLIF
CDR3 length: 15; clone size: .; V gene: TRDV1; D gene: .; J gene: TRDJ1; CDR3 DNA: TGTGCTCTTGGGGAACTTTCATTCGGGCCCGATAAACTCATCTTT; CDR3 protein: CALGELSFGPDKLIF
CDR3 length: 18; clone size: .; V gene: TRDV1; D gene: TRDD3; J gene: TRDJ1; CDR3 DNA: TGTGCTCTTGGGGATTTCCCGTGTACTGGGGGGTACACCGATAAACTCATCTTT; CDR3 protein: CALGDFPCTGGYTDKLIF
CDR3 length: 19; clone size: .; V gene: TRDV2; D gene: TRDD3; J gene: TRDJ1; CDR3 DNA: TGTGCATGTGACAATATCCGGAACCCTTACTGGGGGACTTTTGATCAACTCATCTTT; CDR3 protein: CACDNIRNPYWGTFDQLIF
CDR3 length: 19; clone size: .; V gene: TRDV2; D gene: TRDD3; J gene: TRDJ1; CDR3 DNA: TGTGCCTGTGACACCCTCCGGGTCTGGGGGATCCCGTACACCGATAAACTCATCTTT; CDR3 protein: CACDTLRVWGIPYTDKLIF
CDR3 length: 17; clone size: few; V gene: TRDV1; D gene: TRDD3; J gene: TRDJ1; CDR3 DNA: TGTGCTCTTGGGGAACGAGGACTGGGGGATCAGGCCGGTAAACTCATCTTT; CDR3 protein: CALGERGLGDQAGKLIF
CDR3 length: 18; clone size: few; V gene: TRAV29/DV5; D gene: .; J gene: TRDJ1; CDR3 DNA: TGTGCAGCAGCCGCCGGACTACGCTACTGGAGAAACACCGATAAACTCATCTTT; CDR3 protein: CAAAAGLRYWRNTDKLIF
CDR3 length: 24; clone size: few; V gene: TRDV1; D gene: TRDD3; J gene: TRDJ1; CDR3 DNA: TGTGCTCTTGGGGAAAAGAGGGGTTCCTACGACGGAGACTGGGGGATTTTTTACACCGATAAACTCATCTTT; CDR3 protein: CALGEKRGSYDGDWGIFYTDKLIF
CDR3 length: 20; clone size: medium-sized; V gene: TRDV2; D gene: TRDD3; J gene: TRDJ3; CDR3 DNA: TGTGCCTGTGACAGGAAGACACTGGGGGATATATCCTGGGACACCCGACAGATGTTTTTC; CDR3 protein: CACDRKTLGDISWDTRQMFF
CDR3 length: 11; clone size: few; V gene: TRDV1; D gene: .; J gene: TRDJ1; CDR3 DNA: TGTGCTCTTGGGATTACCGATAAACTCATCTTT; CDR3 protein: CALGITDKLIF
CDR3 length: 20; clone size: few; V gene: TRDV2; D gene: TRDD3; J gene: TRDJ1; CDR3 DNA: TGTGCCTGCGACACCTTGTACTGGGGGATACGCGGGGGGTACACCGATAAACTCATCTTT; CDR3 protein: CACDTLYWGIRGGYTDKLIF
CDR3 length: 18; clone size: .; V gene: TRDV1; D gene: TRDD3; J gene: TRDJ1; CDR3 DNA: TGTGCTCTTGGGGATCTTCCTCGTACTGGGGGATACACCGATAAACTCATCTTT; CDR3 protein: CALGDLPRTGGYTDKLIF
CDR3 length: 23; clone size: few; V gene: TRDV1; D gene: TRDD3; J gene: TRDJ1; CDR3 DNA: TGTGCTCTTGGGGAACCCTCCGTTGGACTACTGGGGGTCCTCGGGCGGTACACCGATAAACTCATCTTT; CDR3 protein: CALGEPSVGLLGVLGRYTDKLIF
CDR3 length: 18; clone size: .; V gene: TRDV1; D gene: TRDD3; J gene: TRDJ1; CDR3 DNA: TGTGCTCTTGGGGAATTTTTACATGGGGGACCGTACACCGATAAACTCATCTTT; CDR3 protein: CALGEFLHGGPYTDKLIF
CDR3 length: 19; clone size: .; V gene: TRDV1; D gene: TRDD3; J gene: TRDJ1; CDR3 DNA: TGTGCTCTTGGGGAACTTGGAAACTCGGTACTGGGGGACACCGATAAACTCATCTTT; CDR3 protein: CALGELGNSVLGDTDKLIF
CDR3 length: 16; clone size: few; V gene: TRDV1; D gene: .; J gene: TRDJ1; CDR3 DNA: TGTGCTCTTGGGGAACTTAACGATTGGGGGACCGATAAACTCATCTTT; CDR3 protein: CALGELNDWGTDKLIF
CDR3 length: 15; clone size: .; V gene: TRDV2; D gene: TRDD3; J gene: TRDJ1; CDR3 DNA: TGTGCCTGTGCCACTACTGGGGGTCCCGGGGGTAAACTCATCTTT; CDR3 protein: CACATTGGPGGKLIF
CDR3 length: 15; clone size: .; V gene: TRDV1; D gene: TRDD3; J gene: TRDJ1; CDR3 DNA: TGTGCTCTTGGGGAACATGGTACTGGGGGATACGTTCTCATCTTT; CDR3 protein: CALGEHGTGGYVLIF
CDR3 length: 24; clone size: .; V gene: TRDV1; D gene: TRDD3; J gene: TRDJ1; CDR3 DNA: TGTGCTCTTGGGGAACTGGACTTCCCGCGCCTTGTACTGGGGGATACAAAATACACCGATAAACTCATCTTT; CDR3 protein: CALGELDFPRLVLGDTKYTDKLIF
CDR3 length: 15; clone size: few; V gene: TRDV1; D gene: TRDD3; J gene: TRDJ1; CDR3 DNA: TGTGCTCTTGGGGAACAGAGCTGGGGGCCTTATAAACTCATCTTT; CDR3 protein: CALGEQSWGPYKLIF
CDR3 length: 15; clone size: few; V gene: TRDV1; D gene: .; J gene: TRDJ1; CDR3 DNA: TGTGCTCTTGGGGGCCAGTCGGGTTCCCCCGGCAAACTCATCTTT; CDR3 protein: CALGGQSGSPGKLIF
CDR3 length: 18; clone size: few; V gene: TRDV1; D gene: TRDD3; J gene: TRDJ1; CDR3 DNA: TGTGCTCTTGGGGAATACAACCTACGACTGGGGGATGCCGATAAACTCATCTTT; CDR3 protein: CALGEYNLRLGDADKLIF
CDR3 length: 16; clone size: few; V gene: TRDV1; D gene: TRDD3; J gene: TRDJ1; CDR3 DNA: TGTGCTCTTGGAGTTCCTGGTCTGGGGGTCGCCGATAAACTCATCTTT; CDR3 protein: CALGVPGLGVADKLIF
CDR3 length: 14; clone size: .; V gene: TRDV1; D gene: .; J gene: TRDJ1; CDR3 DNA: TGTGCTCTTGGGGAACATTGCTCCACCGATAAACTCATCTTT; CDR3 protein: CALGEHCSTDKLIF
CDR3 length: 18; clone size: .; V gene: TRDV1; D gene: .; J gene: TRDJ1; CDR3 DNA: TGTGCTCTTGGGAAGGCTGGGGCGAGGGCTCCGCACACCGATAAACTCATCTTT; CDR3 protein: CALGKAGARAPHTDKLIF
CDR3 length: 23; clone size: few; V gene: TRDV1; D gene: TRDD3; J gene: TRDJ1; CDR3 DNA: TGTGCTCTTGCTGTCCTTGCTACGATACGGGATGGGGGATACCCTCTGTACACCGATAAACTCATCTTT; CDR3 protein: CALAVLATIRDGGYPLYTDKLIF